This is a list of T cell receptor beta chains from one sample in a study of T cells after yellow fever vaccination. A single record per CDR3 protein comes from TCRdb applying MiXCR to the 5' RACE reads. The table includes 28,000 or so distinct CDR3 sequences, 3.5% to 5% detected once. Specimen: CD8+ T cells sorted from PBMCs, collected 5 days after the yellow fever booster vaccination. The source is a man younger than 40 who received the YFV17D yellow fever vaccine. CDR3s include the opening cysteine and the closing phenylalanine or tryptophan. The order of the fields is D gene, clone size, J gene, V gene, CDR3 DNA, CDR3 protein. A D gene is named only where the DNA matches it firmly. Size is stated for part of the rows, as once, few or many counts, or as a class when the clone is expanded.

D gene: TRBD1; clone size: many; J gene: TRBJ2-7; V gene: TRBV29-1; CDR3 DNA: TGCAGCGGGGGGCTGGGACAGGGCGAGCAGTACTTC; CDR3 protein: CSGGLGQGEQYF
D gene: NA; clone size: many; J gene: TRBJ2-7; V gene: TRBV7-9; CDR3 DNA: TGTGCCAGCAGCCGGGGACTGACGGGAACCTACGAGCAGTACTTC; CDR3 protein: CASSRGLTGTYEQYF
D gene: TRBD2; clone size: many; J gene: TRBJ2-5; V gene: TRBV27; CDR3 DNA: TGTGCCAGCAGTTTAGGGGGGGGGGACCAAGAGACCCAGTACTTC; CDR3 protein: CASSLGGGDQETQYF
D gene: TRBD1; clone size: many; J gene: TRBJ2-1; V gene: TRBV15; CDR3 DNA: TGTGCCACCAGCAGAGATCGCACAGGGGAGAATGAGCAGTTCTTC; CDR3 protein: CATSRDRTGENEQFF
D gene: NA; clone size: many; J gene: TRBJ2-7; V gene: TRBV6-2/TRBV6-3; CDR3 DNA: TGTGCCAGCAGTTACACTTTTGGTGGGGACGAGCAGTACTTC; CDR3 protein: CASSYTFGGDEQYF
D gene: NA; clone size: many; J gene: TRBJ2-5; V gene: TRBV28; CDR3 DNA: TGTGCCAGCAGCCTTGGCGGGACACGGGCAGAGACCCAGTACTTC; CDR3 protein: CASSLGGTRAETQYF
D gene: NA; clone size: many; J gene: TRBJ1-4; V gene: TRBV18; CDR3 DNA: TGTGCCAGCTCACCCGGGAAGGGGAAACTGTTTTTT; CDR3 protein: CASSPGKGKLFF
D gene: TRBD2; clone size: many; J gene: TRBJ2-7; V gene: TRBV7-6; CDR3 DNA: TGTGCCAGCAACCAACAGCGGGGAATCTCCTACGAGCAGTACTTC; CDR3 protein: CASNQQRGISYEQYF
D gene: TRBD1; clone size: many; J gene: TRBJ2-5; V gene: TRBV27; CDR3 DNA: TGTGCCAGCCATAAACAGGGGTTAAAGACCCAGTACTTC; CDR3 protein: CASHKQGLKTQYF
D gene: TRBD1; clone size: many; J gene: TRBJ2-7; V gene: TRBV10-3; CDR3 DNA: TGTGCCATCAGTGAAACAGACAGGGCAACCTACGAGCAGTACTTC; CDR3 protein: CAISETDRATYEQYF
D gene: NA; clone size: many; J gene: TRBJ2-5; V gene: TRBV6-5; CDR3 DNA: TGTGCCAGCAGCGACACTCAAGAGACCCAGTACTTC; CDR3 protein: CASSDTQETQYF
D gene: TRBD1; clone size: many; J gene: TRBJ2-7; V gene: TRBV27; CDR3 DNA: TGTGCCAGCAGTTTAGGGACAGGGGGCGGCGAGCAGTACTTC; CDR3 protein: CASSLGTGGGEQYF
D gene: NA; clone size: many; J gene: TRBJ2-3; V gene: TRBV2; CDR3 DNA: TGTGCCGGATCAGGGCTCACAGATACGCAGTATTTT; CDR3 protein: CAGSGLTDTQYF
D gene: NA; clone size: many; J gene: TRBJ2-1; V gene: TRBV4-3; CDR3 DNA: TGCGCCAGCAGCCAAGGTGCTTACGGGGGCAATGAGCAGTTCTTC; CDR3 protein: CASSQGAYGGNEQFF
D gene: TRBD1; clone size: many; J gene: TRBJ2-3; V gene: TRBV27; CDR3 DNA: TGTGCCAGCAGTTTAGTCGGACAGGGGGTGTCGGATACAGATACGCAGTATTTT; CDR3 protein: CASSLVGQGVSDTDTQYF
D gene: TRBD1; clone size: many; J gene: TRBJ2-2; V gene: TRBV6-1; CDR3 DNA: TGTGCCAGCAGTGAACCCTCCTACGGGACAGGGGGCACCGGGGAGCTGTTTTTT; CDR3 protein: CASSEPSYGTGGTGELFF
D gene: NA; clone size: many; J gene: TRBJ2-7; V gene: TRBV5-6; CDR3 DNA: TGTGCCAGCAGCTTACCAGCGACAAGACGGCAGTACTTC; CDR3 protein: CASSLPATRRQYF
D gene: NA; clone size: many; J gene: TRBJ2-7; V gene: TRBV20-1; CDR3 DNA: TGCAGTGCCCAGGGGTCCCCTACCATTTCCTACGAGCAGTACTTC; CDR3 protein: CSAQGSPTISYEQYF
D gene: NA; clone size: many; J gene: TRBJ2-5; V gene: TRBV2; CDR3 DNA: TGTGCCAGCAGTGAAAGAGGGTGGGGTCAAGAGACCCAGTACTTC; CDR3 protein: CASSERGWGQETQYF
D gene: NA; clone size: many; J gene: TRBJ2-5; V gene: TRBV12-5; CDR3 DNA: TGTGCTAGTGGTTTAAGTACCCAAGAGACCCAGTACTTC; CDR3 protein: CASGLSTQETQYF
D gene: TRBD2; clone size: many; J gene: TRBJ2-7; V gene: TRBV11-2; CDR3 DNA: TGTGCCAGCAGCTTAGATCTAGCGGCATCCTACGAGCAGTACTTC; CDR3 protein: CASSLDLAASYEQYF
D gene: TRBD1; clone size: many; J gene: TRBJ2-7; V gene: TRBV19; CDR3 DNA: TGTGCCAGTAGTATAGTACACCCCGGGACAGTTTTTCACGAGCAGTACTTC; CDR3 protein: CASSIVHPGTVFHEQYF
D gene: NA; clone size: many; J gene: TRBJ1-4; V gene: TRBV27; CDR3 DNA: TGTGCCAGCAGTTACTCGAGGAGTCCTAATGAAAAACTGTTTTTT; CDR3 protein: CASSYSRSPNEKLFF
D gene: NA; clone size: many; J gene: TRBJ2-3; V gene: TRBV27; CDR3 DNA: TGTGCCAGCAGCCCTTTCCCGGGACATTATACGCAGTATTTT; CDR3 protein: CASSPFPGHYTQYF
D gene: TRBD2; clone size: many; J gene: TRBJ2-7; V gene: TRBV18; CDR3 DNA: TGTGCCAGCTCGGACCCGGGACTAGCGGGAGCCGTCGCCTACGAGCAGTACTTC; CDR3 protein: CASSDPGLAGAVAYEQYF
D gene: NA; clone size: many; J gene: TRBJ1-1; V gene: TRBV9; CDR3 DNA: TGTGCCAGCAGCGACAGAGTGAACACTGAAGCTTTCTTT; CDR3 protein: CASSDRVNTEAFF
D gene: NA; clone size: large; J gene: TRBJ2-3; V gene: TRBV23-1; CDR3 DNA: TGCGCCAGCAGCCAAATAACCAAGGGGCAAGATACGCAGTATTTT; CDR3 protein: CASSQITKGQDTQYF
D gene: TRBD1; clone size: few; J gene: TRBJ2-7; V gene: TRBV5-4; CDR3 DNA: TGTGCCAGCAGCGCGCCGGGACAGGGGTCCTACGAGCAGTACTTC; CDR3 protein: CASSAPGQGSYEQYF
D gene: NA; clone size: many; J gene: TRBJ2-7; V gene: TRBV11-2; CDR3 DNA: TGTGCCAGCAGCTTCACGGGAAGCTCCTACGAGCAGTACTTC; CDR3 protein: CASSFTGSSYEQYF
D gene: NA; clone size: many; J gene: TRBJ2-1; V gene: TRBV20-1; CDR3 DNA: TGCAGTGCTCAGTTCCCCTACAATGAGCAGTTCTTC; CDR3 protein: CSAQFPYNEQFF
D gene: NA; clone size: many; J gene: TRBJ2-7; V gene: TRBV28; CDR3 DNA: TGTGCCAGCAGTTCCCTGACAGCCTACGAGCAGTACTTC; CDR3 protein: CASSSLTAYEQYF
D gene: TRBD1; clone size: many; J gene: TRBJ2-2; V gene: TRBV27; CDR3 DNA: TGTGCCAGCAGTGCACATGGACAGGGGGGCACCGGGGAGCTGTTTTTT; CDR3 protein: CASSAHGQGGTGELFF
D gene: TRBD2; clone size: many; J gene: TRBJ2-2; V gene: TRBV12-3/TRBV12-4; CDR3 DNA: TGTGCCAGCAGTTTGGCCAGCTGGACTAGCCAATACCCGAACACCGGGGAGCTGTTTTTT; CDR3 protein: CASSLASWTSQYPNTGELFF
D gene: NA; clone size: many; J gene: TRBJ2-1; V gene: TRBV24-1; CDR3 DNA: TGTGCCACCAGTGACCGCGGGGCTAATGGGATCAATGAGCAGTTCTTC; CDR3 protein: CATSDRGANGINEQFF
D gene: NA; clone size: medium-sized; J gene: TRBJ2-7; V gene: TRBV15; CDR3 DNA: TGTGCCACCAGCAGAGTAAACGGGGTTAACGAGCAGTACTTC; CDR3 protein: CATSRVNGVNEQYF
D gene: TRBD2; clone size: many; J gene: TRBJ2-7; V gene: TRBV7-9; CDR3 DNA: TGTGCCAGCAGCGGGACTAGCGAGAGATACTACGAGCAGTACTTC; CDR3 protein: CASSGTSERYYEQYF
D gene: TRBD1; clone size: many; J gene: TRBJ2-2; V gene: TRBV12-3/TRBV12-4; CDR3 DNA: TGTGCCAGCAGTCAGGGGGTGGCCGGGGAGCTGTTTTTT; CDR3 protein: CASSQGVAGELFF
D gene: NA; clone size: many; J gene: TRBJ2-3; V gene: TRBV25-1; CDR3 DNA: TGTGCCAGCAGTGAGGCTACAGGGCTGAGGACCACAGATACGCAGTATTTT; CDR3 protein: CASSEATGLRTTDTQYF
D gene: TRBD2; clone size: many; J gene: TRBJ2-7; V gene: TRBV6-5; CDR3 DNA: TGTGCCAGCAGTCCGACCACGACTAGCGCAAGCTACGAGCAGTACTTC; CDR3 protein: CASSPTTTSASYEQYF
D gene: NA; clone size: once; J gene: TRBJ2-1; V gene: TRBV4-3; CDR3 DNA: TGCGCCAGCAGCCAAGATTACGACGGCGGGCGATCCAATGAGCAGTTCTTC; CDR3 protein: CASSQDYDGGRSNEQFF
D gene: NA; clone size: many; J gene: TRBJ2-7; V gene: TRBV5-6; CDR3 DNA: TGTGCCAGCAGCCGGCGCGACGGGCCCGAGCAGTACTTC; CDR3 protein: CASSRRDGPEQYF
D gene: TRBD2; clone size: many; J gene: TRBJ2-7; V gene: TRBV7-6; CDR3 DNA: TGTGCCAGCAGCTTAGCGGCCAGCGGGACGGGCGAGCAGTACTTC; CDR3 protein: CASSLAASGTGEQYF
D gene: NA; clone size: many; J gene: TRBJ2-7; V gene: TRBV27; CDR3 DNA: TGTGCCAGCAGTTCCCCCTTAGGGTCCCACTACGAGCAGTACTTC; CDR3 protein: CASSSPLGSHYEQYF
D gene: NA; clone size: many; J gene: TRBJ2-3; V gene: TRBV5-1; CDR3 DNA: TGCGCCAGCAGGGCCGGTGACTATCAAACAGATACGCAGTATTTT; CDR3 protein: CASRAGDYQTDTQYF
D gene: NA; clone size: NA; J gene: TRBJ2-2; V gene: TRBV12-3/TRBV12-4; CDR3 DNA: TGTACCAGCTGTTCCGGGGAGCTGTTTTTT; CDR3 protein: CTSCSGELFF
D gene: NA; clone size: many; J gene: TRBJ2-5; V gene: TRBV12-3/TRBV12-4; CDR3 DNA: TGTGCCAGCAGTTTAGCGCGTGGCCCCAGAGAGACCCAGTACTTC; CDR3 protein: CASSLARGPRETQYF
D gene: TRBD2; clone size: many; J gene: TRBJ2-2; V gene: TRBV5-1; CDR3 DNA: TGCGCCAGCAGCTTGGGACTAGCGGGAGCCACCGGGGAGCTGTTTTTT; CDR3 protein: CASSLGLAGATGELFF
D gene: TRBD2; clone size: many; J gene: TRBJ2-7; V gene: TRBV7-2; CDR3 DNA: TGTGCCAGCGGACTAGCGGGAGTCGAGCAGTACTTC; CDR3 protein: CASGLAGVEQYF
D gene: NA; clone size: many; J gene: TRBJ2-7; V gene: TRBV19; CDR3 DNA: TGTGCCAGTAGTTTTAGCGGCGCCTACGAGCAGTACTTC; CDR3 protein: CASSFSGAYEQYF
D gene: NA; clone size: many; J gene: TRBJ2-7; V gene: TRBV5-6; CDR3 DNA: TGTGCCAGCAGCTACGGGGGCTCCTACGAGCAGTACTTC; CDR3 protein: CASSYGGSYEQYF
D gene: TRBD2; clone size: many; J gene: TRBJ2-3; V gene: TRBV5-4; CDR3 DNA: TGTGCCAGCAGCCCTCCGGGACTAGCGGGAGCTAGCACAGATACGCAGTATTTT; CDR3 protein: CASSPPGLAGASTDTQYF
D gene: TRBD1; clone size: many; J gene: TRBJ1-1; V gene: TRBV7-8; CDR3 DNA: TGTGCCAGCAGCTTCGGAGGGCAGGGGGGCACTGAAGCTTTCTTT; CDR3 protein: CASSFGGQGGTEAFF
D gene: TRBD1; clone size: many; J gene: TRBJ2-7; V gene: TRBV6-2/TRBV6-3; CDR3 DNA: TGTGCCAGCAGTTATAATCCGGGACAGGGAGGAAACGAGCAGTACTTC; CDR3 protein: CASSYNPGQGGNEQYF
D gene: NA; clone size: many; J gene: TRBJ2-1; V gene: TRBV12-3/TRBV12-4; CDR3 DNA: TGTGCCACGAGGGCGCTAGGGGACAATGAGCAGTTCTTC; CDR3 protein: CATRALGDNEQFF
D gene: TRBD1; clone size: many; J gene: TRBJ2-7; V gene: TRBV12-3/TRBV12-4; CDR3 DNA: TGTGCCAGCAGTGCCGGGACAGAATACGAGCAGTACTTC; CDR3 protein: CASSAGTEYEQYF
D gene: NA; clone size: many; J gene: TRBJ2-5; V gene: TRBV4-3; CDR3 DNA: TGCGCCAGCAGCCAATATGGGGAGACCCAGTACTTC; CDR3 protein: CASSQYGETQYF
D gene: NA; clone size: many; J gene: TRBJ2-3; V gene: TRBV4-3; CDR3 DNA: TGCGCCAGCAGCCAAGATAGGCTAGCTCCGCTAGATTTT; CDR3 protein: CASSQDRLAPLDF
D gene: NA; clone size: many; J gene: TRBJ2-5; V gene: TRBV7-2; CDR3 DNA: TGTGCCAGCAGCCCAAGGGATCAAGAGACCCAGTACTTC; CDR3 protein: CASSPRDQETQYF
D gene: NA; clone size: few; J gene: TRBJ2-1; V gene: TRBV19; CDR3 DNA: TGTGCCAGTAGTATCCGGGGGTGGAATGAGCAGTTCTTC; CDR3 protein: CASSIRGWNEQFF
D gene: NA; clone size: many; J gene: TRBJ2-7; V gene: TRBV5-6; CDR3 DNA: TGTGCCAGTAGAAAGGGAGACTTAGAGCAGTACTTC; CDR3 protein: CASRKGDLEQYF